Listed below are T cell receptor beta chains from one sample, sequenced in a study of blood T cell repertoires in COVID-19. The assay was immunoSEQ multiplex PCR, and TCRdb's table has in-frame clones only and misses some. The sample yields under 200,000 clones, roughly 83% seen once. The sequenced sample consisted of PBMCs or T cells enriched from blood (not recorded which). These TCRs come from a man between 35 and 55 years old with acute COVID-19. Both conserved end residues are part of each CDR3. A D gene is named only where the DNA matches it firmly. Only some rows state a clone size, as once, few, many or a class for expanded clones.

TRBV3-1/TRBV3-2	TRBJ2-7	NA	NA	TGTGCCAGCAGCCAAAGCGCCGAGCAGTACTTC	CASSQSAEQYF
TRBV25-1	TRBJ1-1	NA	NA	TGTGCCAGCCACACTCTGGGGGCAACTGAAGCTTTCTTT	CASHTLGATEAFF
TRBV7-9	TRBJ1-4	NA	once	TGTGCCAGCACCTGGGGTGGGGGGGCTAATGAAAAACTGTTTTTT	CASTWGGGANEKLFF
TRBV5-1	TRBJ2-7	NA	NA	TGCGCCAGCAGCCGTACTACCGGGGACTCTTCCTACGAGCAGTACTTC	CASSRTTGDSSYEQYF
TRBV20-1	TRBJ1-1	NA	NA	TGCAGTGCCGTGACAGGACCCGAAGCTTTCTTT	CSAVTGPEAFF
TRBV6-1	TRBJ2-7	NA	NA	TGTGCCAGCAGTGAGAAAAGGGGGAGGGGCGAGCAGTACTTC	CASSEKRGRGEQYF
TRBV27	TRBJ1-6	NA	once	TGTGCCAGCAGTCCGGTGGACAAGCCGAATTCACCCCTCCACTTT	CASSPVDKPNSPLHF
TRBV5-8	TRBJ2-3	TRBD2	NA	TGTGCCAGCCGACTAGCGGGAGGGCCAAGTCGAACAGATACGCAGTATTTT	CASRLAGGPSRTDTQYF
TRBV15	TRBJ1-5	NA	NA	TGTGCCACCAGCACTACTCTCAATCAGCCCCAGCATTTT	CATSTTLNQPQHF
TRBV11-3	TRBJ2-3	TRBD2	NA	TGTGCCAGCAGCTTAGAAGGGATTAGCGGGGCCACAGATACGCAGTATTTT	CASSLEGISGATDTQYF
TRBV27	TRBJ2-4	NA	NA	TGTGCCAGCAGTTTAGGGGCAGGTATAGGAGTCGCGTACTTC	CASSLGAGIGVAYF
TRBV6-2/TRBV6-3	TRBJ2-1	NA	NA	TGTGCCAGCAGTCAACGGGAGGGGGCGACGAATGAGCAGTTCTTC	CASSQREGATNEQFF
TRBV9	TRBJ1-2	NA	NA	TGTGCCAGCAGCGCGGGGGGGGACTTACTTCTAAAGGACTATGGCTACACCTTC	CASSAGGDLLLKDYGYTF
TRBV30	TRBJ2-1	NA	NA	TGTGCCTGGCTTGGAGGGCCGTACAATGAGCAGTTCTTC	CAWLGGPYNEQFF
TRBV28	TRBJ2-1	TRBD2	NA	TGTGCCAGCAGTCGCGGACTAGCGGTAAACAATGAGCAGTTCTTC	CASSRGLAVNNEQFF
TRBV9	TRBJ2-3	NA	NA	TGTGCCAGCAGCGTAGCTAAACGCACAGATACGCAGTATTTT	CASSVAKRTDTQYF